This TCR beta chain was found in a study of identifying expanded T cells in peripheral blood. Per germline, CDR1 MNHNY and CDR2 SVGAGI (reference sequence). The germline V and J ends were trimmed by 6 bases and 4 bases, with 15 bases remaining between them. There are 15 residues in the CDR3. With regard to this clone: Its antigen is as yet unknown.

Clones were sequenced by immunoSEQ multiplex PCR, and TCRdb holds only the in-frame ones, with some missing. The table includes approximately 110,000 clones, around 88% detected once. Study-level findings and limits: Across healthy donors, higher total template counts meant significantly greater roughly 2-week count variance. Roughly 1.1 clones differed between technical replicates, versus about 15 and 19 over time.

The sequencing sample was made of blood. The receptor was derived from a person between 18 and 75 years old in good health. The V and J genes are TRBV6-6 and TRBJ1-4; D possibly corresponds to TRBD1 (6 bases). As DNA, the CDR3 is TGTGCCAGCAGCCCCCGGACAGCTCTTAATGAAAAACTGTTTTTT. The encoded protein is CASSPRTALNEKLFF.